This paragraph covers one T cell receptor beta chain sequence. The ends lost 7 bases at V and 8 bases at J; junction bases unmatched: 19. In germline, CDR1 is MDHEN, CDR2 SYDVKM. The CDR3 length is 17 residues. Recruitment covered about two dozen US areas and drew participants whose ages spanned roughly 18 to 100 years. How the authors handled the data: Estimation of nucleated cell counts relied on the amplification of reference gene primers. Clones were read by immunoSEQ multiplex PCR, and TCRdb kept only the in-frame ones, dropping some. The DNA was the basis for D and trimming; V, J and clone size are from that table. The sample yields some 300,000 clones, roughly 86% seen once. The data are from a study of blood T cell repertoires in COVID-19. Across the study: T cells, B-cell-depleted T cells, or PBMCs supplied cDNA or gDNA.

Source material: PBMCs or T cells enriched from blood (not recorded which). The chain carries TRBV28 and TRBJ1-2; 10 bases are a match to TRBD1. The TCR originated in a woman aged 50 to 60 who had been exposed to COVID-19. The CDR3 here is CASISPGDRGFNGGYTF. CDR3 DNA sequence: TGTGCCAGCATTTCCCCAGGGGACAGGGGATTCAACGGGGGCTACACCTTC.